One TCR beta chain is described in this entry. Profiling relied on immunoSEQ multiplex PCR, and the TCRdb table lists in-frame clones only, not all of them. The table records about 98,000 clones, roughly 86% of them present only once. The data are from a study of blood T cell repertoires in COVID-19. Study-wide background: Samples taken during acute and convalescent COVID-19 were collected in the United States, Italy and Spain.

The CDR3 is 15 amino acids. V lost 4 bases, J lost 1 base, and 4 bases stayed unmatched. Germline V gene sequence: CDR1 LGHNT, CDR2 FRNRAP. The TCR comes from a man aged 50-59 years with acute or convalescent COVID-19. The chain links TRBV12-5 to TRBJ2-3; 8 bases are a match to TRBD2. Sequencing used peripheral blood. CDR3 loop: CASGSAGAGTDTQYF. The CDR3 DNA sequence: TGTGCTAGTGGTTCAGCGGGAGCGGGCACAGATACGCAGTATTTT.